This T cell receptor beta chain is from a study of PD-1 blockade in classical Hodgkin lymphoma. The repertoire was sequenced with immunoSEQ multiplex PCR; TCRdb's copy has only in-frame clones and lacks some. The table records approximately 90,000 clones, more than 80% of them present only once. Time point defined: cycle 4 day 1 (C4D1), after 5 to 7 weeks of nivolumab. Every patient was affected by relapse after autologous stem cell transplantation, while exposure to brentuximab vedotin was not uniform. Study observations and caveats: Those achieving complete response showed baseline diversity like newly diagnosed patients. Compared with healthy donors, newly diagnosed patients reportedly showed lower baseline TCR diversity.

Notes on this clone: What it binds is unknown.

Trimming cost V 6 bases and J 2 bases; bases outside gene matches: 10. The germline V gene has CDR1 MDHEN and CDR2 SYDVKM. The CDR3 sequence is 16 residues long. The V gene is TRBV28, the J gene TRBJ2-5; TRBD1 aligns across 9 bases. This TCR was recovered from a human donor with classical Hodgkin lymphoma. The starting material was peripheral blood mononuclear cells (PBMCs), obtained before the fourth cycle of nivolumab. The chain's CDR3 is CASRTGGAGYQETQYF. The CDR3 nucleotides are TGTGCCAGCAGAACAGGGGGCGCCGGGTATCAAGAGACCCAGTACTTC. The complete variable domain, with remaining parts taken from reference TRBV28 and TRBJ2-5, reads DVKVTQSSRYLVKRTGEKVFLECVQDMDHENMFWYRQDPGLGLRLIYFSYDVKMKEKGDIPEGYSVSREKKERFSLILESASTNQTSMYLCASRTGGAGYQETQYFGPGTRLLVL.